The 22 T cell receptor beta chains listed next were all sequenced from one sample in a study of blood T cell repertoires in COVID-19. Sequenced by immunoSEQ multiplex PCR; TCRdb stores in-frame clones only, minus some. This table has roughly 370,000 clones, approximately 90% appearing once. Sequencing was performed on PBMCs or T cells enriched from blood (not recorded which). These TCRs come from a woman between 45 and 65 years old who had recovered from COVID-19.

The chain couples TRBV2 to TRBJ2-6; no clear D gene. This CDR3 is built from 15 residues. With 3 bases removed from V and 2 bases from J, the gap between germline ends came to 8 bases. Germline CDR1 is SNHLY and CDR2 is FYNNEI. This CDR3 is CASSEVATGANVLTF. The CDR3 DNA reads as TGTGCCAGCAGTGAGGTCGCTACTGGGGCCAACGTCCTGACTTTC.

The CDR3 loop is CASSSRGFRGMRTNEKLFF. The CDR3 DNA sequence: TGTGCCAGCAGTAGCAGGGGGTTCCGAGGCATGCGGACTAATGAAAAACTGTTTTTT. V is TRBV28 and J is TRBJ1-4; 7 nucleotides match TRBD1. Germline V gene sequence: CDR1 MDHEN, CDR2 SYDVKM. The CDR3 covers 19 residues. J lost 2 bases, V lost 5 bases, and 17 bases had no gene match.

V gene TRBV27 combines with J gene TRBJ2-5; TRBD2 matches at 11 bases. The ends lost 5 bases at V and 4 bases at J; junction bases unmatched: 6. Looked up from germline, CDR1 is MNHEY and CDR2 is SMNVEV (reference sequence). CDR3 length: 15 residues. CDR3 sequence: CASSLTSGTLETQYF. The DNA for the CDR3 is TGTGCCAGCAGTCTGACTAGCGGGACCTTAGAGACCCAGTACTTC.

This chain's CDR3 is CASSHGGDGTGRGAFF. Written as DNA, the CDR3 is TGTGCCAGCAGCCACGGGGGGGACGGGACGGGACGTGGAGCTTTCTTT. The gene calls are TRBV3-1 (or the pseudogene TRBV3-2) and TRBJ1-1; D may be TRBD1 (5 bases). CDR1 is LGHDT, CDR2 YNNKEL, per germline (reference sequence). CDR3 length: 16 amino acids. Trimming left V 3 bases short and J 10 bases short, with 24 bases between.

J is TRBJ2-3 and V is TRBV7-2; D is undetermined. V gave up 1 base and J gave up 3 bases, with 8 bases separating them. Per germline, CDR1 SGHTA and CDR2 FQGNSA. The CDR3 is made up of 14 amino acids. The DNA for the CDR3 is TGTGCCAGCAGCTTAGGGAGTAGGACAGATACGCAGTATTTT. It is translated as CASSLGSRTDTQYF.

J is TRBJ2-7 and V is TRBV4-3; 9 bases map to TRBD2. V lost 1 base, J lost 6 bases, and 7 bases stayed unmatched. Germline V CDR1 and CDR2: LGHNA, YSLEER. The CDR3 has 15 amino acids. The CDR3 DNA reads as TGCGCCAGCAGCCAAGTAGGCGGGGGGGCCAGCGAGCAGTACTTC. Translating it yields CASSQVGGGASEQYF.

The chain couples TRBV24-1 to TRBJ2-3; 13 bases line up with TRBD2. From germline, CDR1 is KGHDR and CDR2 SFDVKD. The CDR3 extends over 17 amino acids. With 5 bases clipped from V and 6 bases from J, the junction kept 10 bases outside the gene matches. The CDR3 DNA reads TGTGCCACCAGTGGGACTAGCGGGGGCCCTTTTTCGGATACGCAGTATTTT. Its translation: CATSGTSGGPFSDTQYF.

The chain couples TRBV18 to TRBJ1-2; 8 nucleotides match TRBD1. Per the germline V gene, CDR1 is KGHSH and CDR2 is LQKENI. V was pared by 6 bases and J by 3 bases, with 9 bases of the junction left unmatched. The CDR3 is 15 residues long. The CDR3 DNA follows: TGTGCCAGCTCCTCAGGGGGCCGATTAGACTATGGCTACACCTTC. Amino acids: CASSSGGRLDYGYTF.

The genes are TRBV27 and TRBJ1-1; a possible D gene is TRBD1 (6 bases). Germline V lookup: CDR1 MNHEY, CDR2 SMNVEV (reference sequence). CDR3 size: 14 residues. V shed 7 bases and J shed 4 bases, with 16 bases lying between them. In nucleotides, the CDR3 is TGTGCCAGCAAGTTCCCAGGGGAGGGCACTGAAGCTTTCTTT. Protein sequence: CASKFPGEGTEAFF.

The chain is built from TRBV13 and TRBJ1-5, with 8 bases matching TRBD1. The CDR3 is 16 residues long. Germline V lookup: CDR1 PRHDT, CDR2 FYEKMQ (reference sequence). V shed 6 bases and J 3 bases; nucleotides not matched to a gene: 10. CDR3: CASSYTGTGDNQPQHF. CDR3 coding DNA: TGTGCCAGCAGTTATACCGGGACAGGAGACAATCAGCCCCAGCATTTT.

The gene calls are TRBV2 and TRBJ2-7; tentative D call: TRBD1 (5 bases). Germline V gene sequence: CDR1 SNHLY, CDR2 FYNNEI. This CDR3 has 14 amino acids. The V end lost 3 bases, the J end lost 1 base, and 10 bases lay between the germline ends. CDR3 in DNA: TGTGCCAGCAGTGAGACAGTTGAGTCCTACGAGCAGTACTTC. This encodes CASSETVESYEQYF.

This clone was found once. The chain has TRBV5-1 and TRBJ2-4, with D possibly being TRBD1 (6 bases). CDR1 and CDR2 (germline): SGHRS, YFSETQ. The CDR3 contains 13 residues. V was pared by 4 bases and J by 7 bases, with 12 bases between. Here the CDR3 DNA reads TGCGCCAGCAGCACATATCAGGGGAACATTCAGTACTTC. Amino acids: CASSTYQGNIQYF.

The gene calls are TRBV2 and TRBJ1-1; D is perhaps TRBD1 (6 bases). V lost 8 bases and J 5 bases, leaving 18 bases between the germline ends. Germline lookup yields CDR1 SNHLY and CDR2 FYNNEI. The CDR3 consists of 14 residues. CDR3 DNA sequence: TGTGCCAGCGGTTCCCGGGACACTGAAACTGAAGCTTTCTTT. Residues: CASGSRDTETEAFF.

This rearrangement joins TRBV3-1 (or the pseudogene TRBV3-2) to TRBJ1-5, with D unresolved. Trimming pared 3 bases from V and 4 bases from J, leaving 16 bases between. This CDR3 is 16 amino acids long. CDR1 is LGHDT, CDR2 YNNKEL, per germline (reference sequence). The CDR3 DNA reads as TGTGCCAGCAGCCAGGGAGGATCCCTATGGAATCAGCCCCAGCATTTT. It is translated as CASSQGGSLWNQPQHF.

V gene TRBV19 combines with J gene TRBJ1-5, with D tentatively TRBD1 (5 bases). The CDR3 spans 17 residues. Germline V gene sequence: CDR1 LNHDA, CDR2 SQIVND (reference sequence). Trimming removed 5 bases from V and 0 bases from J, with 17 bases in between. Written as DNA, the CDR3 is TGTGCCAGTAGTTCACCGGGACTTCTTTATAGCAATCAGCCCCAGCATTTT. Translating it yields CASSSPGLLYSNQPQHF.

The rearrangement joins TRBV7-2 to TRBJ2-6, with D tentatively TRBD2 (5 bases). V was pared by 8 bases and J by 1 base, with 6 bases between. CDR1 and CDR2 from the germline V gene are SGHTA and FQGNSA. The CDR3 covers 13 residues. The CDR3 protein is CASRDSGANVLTF. The CDR3 coding sequence is TGTGCCAGCCGGGATTCTGGGGCCAACGTCCTGACTTTC.

This chain uses TRBV2 with TRBJ1-6, with 7 bases matching TRBD1. The CDR3 has 18 amino acids. With V trimmed by 0 bases and J by 10 bases, 15 bases remained unmatched. Germline V lookup: CDR1 SNHLY, CDR2 FYNNEI. DNA of the CDR3: TGTGCCAGCAGTGAAGCTTTTTCTATGACAGGGTTCGGGTCACCCCTCCACTTT. Its protein product is CASSEAFSMTGFGSPLHF.

The V gene is TRBV7-9, the J gene TRBJ1-6, with no clear D. With 6 bases removed from V and 3 bases from J, the gap between germline ends came to 6 bases. The CDR3 is made up of 13 amino acids. Per germline, CDR1 SEHNR and CDR2 FQNEAQ (reference sequence). This CDR3 reads CASRRDYNSPLHF. As DNA, the CDR3 is TGTGCCAGCAGGCGGGACTATAATTCACCCCTCCACTTT.

This clone was picked up a small number of times. CDR3 in DNA: TGCACCAGCAGCCAAGACAGGGAATCCCTCCACTTT. It specifies CTSSQDRESLHF. The J gene is TRBJ1-6, the V gene TRBV1; TRBD1 is the table's D call, not checked against the DNA. TRBV1 is marked as a pseudogene. The CDR3 loop spans 12 amino acids.

V is TRBV27 and J is TRBJ2-7; D is ambiguous. CDR3 length: 14 amino acids. The germline V and J ends were trimmed by 5 bases and 3 bases, with 14 bases remaining between them. Germline values: CDR1 MNHEY, CDR2 SMNVEV (reference sequence). In nucleotides, the CDR3 is TGTGCCAGCAGTCGGAGCCGAGCAAACTACGAGCAGTACTTC. Translated, it gives CASSRSRANYEQYF.

The chain links TRBV3-1 (or the pseudogene TRBV3-2) to TRBJ1-2; D gene ambiguous. The V end lost 4 bases, the J end lost 8 bases, and 11 bases lay between the germline ends. The CDR3 runs 12 residues. Germline V gene lookup returns CDR1 LGHDT and CDR2 YNNKEL (reference sequence). The CDR3 is CASSLDRLGYTF. CDR3 DNA: TGTGCCAGCAGCCTAGATAGACTCGGCTACACCTTC.

The V call is TRBV5-4, the J call TRBJ1-2, with D tentatively TRBD1 (6 bases). Germline V lookup: CDR1 SGHNT, CDR2 YYREEE (reference sequence). Between the trimmed V and J ends, which lost 0 bases and 3 bases, there was a span of 12 bases. This CDR3 has 15 residues. CDR3 nucleotide sequence: TGTGCCAGCAGCTTGGATAGGACAGAAGACTATGGCTACACCTTC. Translation: CASSLDRTEDYGYTF.